This entry lists 17 T cell receptor beta chains sequenced from one sample in a study of blood T cell repertoires in COVID-19. Some clones are missing from TCRdb's copy, which holds only in-frame ones; the method was immunoSEQ multiplex PCR. The sample carries around 330,000 clones, approximately 91% recorded once. Sequences were obtained from PBMCs or T cells enriched from blood (not recorded which). Receptors originate from a man aged 55 to 69 who had recovered from COVID-19.

This clone was observed once. The same CDR3 also results from other DNA sequences found in this sample. The gene calls are TRBV28 and TRBJ2-3, with D tentatively TRBD1 (5 bases). Trimming took 3 bases from V and 0 from J, leaving 7 bases between them. Germline lookup yields CDR1 MDHEN and CDR2 SYDVKM. CDR3 size: 14 residues. The CDR3: CASSLAGSTDTQYF. As DNA, the CDR3 is TGTGCCAGCAGTTTGGCAGGGAGCACAGATACGCAGTATTTT.

This clone was detected a few times. The gene calls are TRBV18 and TRBJ2-2, with TRBD2 identical over 12 bases. The CDR3 sequence is 18 residues long. V was pared by 2 bases and J by 4 bases, with 8 bases of the junction left unmatched. CDR1 is KGHSH and CDR2 is LQKENI in the germline V gene. The CDR3 bases are TGTGCCAGCTCACCAAGACTAGCGGGAGCTCGGGGCACCGGGGAGCTGTTTTTT. Residues: CASSPRLAGARGTGELFF.

In this sample, this clone turned up a few times. The chain carries TRBV19 and TRBJ2-7; no definite D call. The CDR3 totals 12 residues. Germline V gene lookup returns CDR1 LNHDA and CDR2 SQIVND (reference sequence). Trimming took off 3 bases at V and 3 bases at J, with 6 bases between the two ends. CDR3 sequence (DNA): TGTGCCAGTAGTATGGAGAACTACGAGCAGTACTTC. It specifies CASSMENYEQYF.

This clone was picked up one time. This sequence joins TRBV19 and TRBJ2-3; 7 bases are a match to TRBD2. The CDR3 consists of 15 residues. From germline, CDR1 is LNHDA and CDR2 SQIVND (reference sequence). The junction had 7 bases not matched to a gene; V was cut back by 4 bases and J by 3 bases. The CDR3 spells CASSKVGRETDTQYF. CDR3 bases: TGTGCCAGTAGTAAGGTAGGGAGGGAAACAGATACGCAGTATTTT.

The chain employs TRBV28 and TRBJ2-1; 7 bases are shared with TRBD1. CDR1 is MDHEN and CDR2 is SYDVKM in the germline V gene. V lost 6 bases to trimming and J lost 14 bases; unmatched junction nucleotides: 7. The CDR3 is 11 residues long. The CDR3 bases are TGTGCCAGCAGCCGTAGGACAGGAGAGTTCTTC. Its translation is CASSRRTGEFF.

This chain joins TRBV24-1 and TRBJ2-3, with 8 bases that match TRBD2. CDR1 and CDR2 (germline): KGHDR, SFDVKD. This CDR3 has 17 residues. The V gene end was trimmed by 0 bases and the J gene end by 1 base; junction bases not matched to a gene: 5. For the CDR3, the DNA is TGTGCCACCAGTGATTTGCAGACTAGCGTGGGCACAGATACGCAGTATTTT. This gives the protein CATSDLQTSVGTDTQYF.

In DNA, the CDR3 is TGTGCCAGCAGCCACCTCACTAGCGGGGGACCCTACGAGCAGTACTTC. It specifies CASSHLTSGGPYEQYF. V and J are TRBV4-2 and TRBJ2-7; 11 nucleotides align to TRBD2. The trim removed 3 bases at V and 2 bases at J, leaving 6 bases unmatched. Per the germline V gene, CDR1 is LGHNA and CDR2 is YNFKEQ. CDR3 length: 16 residues.

This chain connects TRBV28 to TRBJ1-1; possibly TRBD1 for D (6 bases). V lost 5 bases and J 11 bases, leaving 15 bases between the germline ends. The CDR3 sequence is 12 residues long. Germline V gene lookup returns CDR1 MDHEN and CDR2 SYDVKM. The CDR3 bases are TGTGCCAGCAGTAGCGGGGGGGCGCGGGCTTTCTTT. It yields the protein CASSSGGARAFF.

V usage is TRBV28 and J usage is TRBJ2-5, with D tentatively TRBD2 (6 bases). V lost 6 bases and J 2 bases, leaving 16 bases between the germline ends. There are 15 residues in the CDR3. Germline lookup yields CDR1 MDHEN and CDR2 SYDVKM. For the CDR3, the DNA is TGTGCCAGCAGCACCTACTCGGGACTGCAAGAGACCCAGTACTTC. Its translation is CASSTYSGLQETQYF.

V gene TRBV28 combines with J gene TRBJ2-7, with 7 bases matching TRBD1. The V and J ends lost 6 bases and 4 bases, in that order; junction bases with no gene match: 9. Germline V CDR1 and CDR2: MDHEN, SYDVKM. CDR3 length: 14 residues. For the CDR3, the DNA is TGTGCCAGCAGCCCAGGGACAGTTATTTACGAGCAGTACTTC. It yields the protein CASSPGTVIYEQYF.

The V call is TRBV28, the J call TRBJ2-7; weak D call: TRBD1 (6 bases). Between the trimmed V and J ends, which lost 5 bases and 9 bases, there was a span of 17 bases. This CDR3 is 13 amino acids long. Germline V lookup: CDR1 MDHEN, CDR2 SYDVKM. CDR3 region: CASSTRLLGGQYF. The CDR3 DNA follows: TGTGCCAGCAGTACCCGTCTCTTAGGGGGGCAGTACTTC.

V and J are TRBV18 and TRBJ1-4; 9 bases align to TRBD1. The germline V gene encodes CDR1 KGHSH and CDR2 LQKENI. V trimming: 3 bases; J trimming: 6 bases; junction bases outside the gene matches: 5. The CDR3 consists of 15 residues. The CDR3 sequence is CASSPGDRAYEKLFF. In DNA form, the CDR3 reads TGTGCCAGCTCACCCGGGGACAGGGCTTATGAAAAACTGTTTTTT.

CDR3 amino acids: CASSITGEQVYGYTF. DNA for the CDR3: TGTGCCAGTAGTATTACTGGTGAGCAAGTCTATGGCTACACCTTC. The gene calls are TRBV19 and TRBJ1-2; D ambiguous. This CDR3 region has 15 residues. Germline CDR1 LNHDA, CDR2 SQIVND (reference sequence). Trimming removed 3 bases at V and 4 bases at J, with 15 bases between.

The chain combines TRBV11-2 with TRBJ1-5, with D maybe TRBD1 (6 bases). The germline gives CDR1 SGHAT, CDR2 FQNNGV. V lost 4 bases and J lost 1, with 14 bases in between. The CDR3 totals 16 residues. The CDR3 sequence is CASSSGGGLSNQPQHF. The CDR3 coding sequence is TGTGCCAGCAGCTCCGGCGGGGGCTTAAGCAATCAGCCCCAGCATTTT.

The chain employs TRBV7-2 and TRBJ2-5; TRBD1 is a possible D gene (6 bases). V was pared by 5 bases and J by 7 bases, with 20 bases between. The CDR3 is 15 residues long. Per the germline V gene, CDR1 is SGHTA and CDR2 is FQGNSA. CDR3 DNA: TGTGCCAGCAGCCCCCCGGGACAAACTTTGGGGACCCAGTACTTC. Its translation is CASSPPGQTLGTQYF.

This chain connects TRBV2 to TRBJ2-1; 10 nucleotides align to TRBD1. V was pared by 2 bases and J by 5 bases, with 9 bases of the junction left unmatched. The CDR3 has 17 amino acids. Germline CDR1 SNHLY, CDR2 FYNNEI. Here the CDR3 reads CASSEPSSGTGDNEQFF. CDR3 nucleotide sequence: TGTGCCAGCAGTGAACCTTCGTCCGGGACAGGGGACAATGAGCAGTTCTTC.

The chain has TRBV5-4 and TRBJ2-1; 8 bases map to TRBD2. Germline loops: CDR1 SGHNT, CDR2 YYREEE (reference sequence). V lost 3 bases to trimming and J lost 8 bases; unmatched junction nucleotides: 7. The length of the CDR3 is 14 residues. This CDR3 is CASSSRTSSHEQFF. CDR3 nucleotide sequence: TGTGCCAGCAGCTCTAGGACTAGCAGCCATGAGCAGTTCTTC.